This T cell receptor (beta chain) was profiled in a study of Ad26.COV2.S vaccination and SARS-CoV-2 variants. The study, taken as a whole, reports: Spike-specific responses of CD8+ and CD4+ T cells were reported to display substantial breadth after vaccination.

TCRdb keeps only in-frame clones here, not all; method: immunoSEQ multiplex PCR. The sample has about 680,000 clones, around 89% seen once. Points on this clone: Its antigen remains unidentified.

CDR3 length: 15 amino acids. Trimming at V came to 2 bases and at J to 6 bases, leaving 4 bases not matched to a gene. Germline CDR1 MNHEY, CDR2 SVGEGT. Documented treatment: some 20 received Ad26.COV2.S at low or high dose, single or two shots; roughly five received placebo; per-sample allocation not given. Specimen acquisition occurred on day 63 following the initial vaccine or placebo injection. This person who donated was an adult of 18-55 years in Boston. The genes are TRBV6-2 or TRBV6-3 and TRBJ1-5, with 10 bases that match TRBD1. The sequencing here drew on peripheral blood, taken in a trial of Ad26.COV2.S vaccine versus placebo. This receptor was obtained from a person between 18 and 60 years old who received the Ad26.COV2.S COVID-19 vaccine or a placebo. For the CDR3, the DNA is TGTGCCAGCAGTTACGGGACAGGGGCGGTTCAGCCCCAGCATTTT. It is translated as CASSYGTGAVQPQHF.